This T cell receptor beta chain was recorded in a study of blood T cell repertoires in COVID-19. On the study more broadly: Material from acute and convalescent COVID-19 was sourced from the United States, Italy and Spain. PBMCs, B-cell-depleted T cells, or T cells provided the cDNA or gDNA that made up the material.

CDR3 length: 16 residues. Unmatched junction bases numbered 6, after V lost 4 bases and J lost 2 bases. Germline-derived CDR1 and CDR2 are SGHAT and FQNNGV. This table comes from immunoSEQ multiplex PCR, and its TCRdb copy is limited to in-frame clones, with some not included. This table has a few hundred thousand clones, 85% to 90% appearing once. The study drew participants aged about 18 to 89 years from 20 to 30 US areas. The study counted Cohort 3 donors as recovered given two negative PCRs, clearance, or symptom resolution. The chain couples TRBV11-2 to TRBJ2-5, with 11 bases fitting TRBD2. This TCR derives from a man younger than 35 who had recovered from COVID-19. Sequenced sample: PBMCs or T cells enriched from blood (not recorded which). The CDR3 DNA follows: TGTGCCAGCAGCTCTAGACTAGCGGGGTTACAAGAGACCCAGTACTTC. Translated: CASSSRLAGLQETQYF.